This T cell receptor beta chain appears in the sequencing data of a study of shared clonotypes between healthy human individuals. In the study overall: Donors had three CD4 naive, three CD4 memory, two CD8 naive and one CD8 memory plate apiece.

It was at deep level that the assay was run. Each sorted subset replicate got 200 ng genomic DNA, tens of thousands of genomes. Generated by immunoSEQ multiplex PCR, the TCRdb table keeps only in-frame clones and is missing some. This table holds over 950,000 clones, approximately 77% found once. Partitioning of CD4+ cells yielded a CD45RA+ naive subset and a CD45RA-negative memory subset. V lost 5 bases and J 5 bases, leaving 20 bases between the germline ends. The CDR3 has 16 residues. Germline V CDR1 and CDR2: SGHTA, FQGTGA. The chain combines TRBV7-3 with TRBJ2-3, with TRBD1 as a possible D gene (6 bases). This TCR derives from a man younger than 35 in good health. Some clones in this sample may be carry-over from other donors' samples. Sequenced: memory CD4+ T cells from PBMCs. Subset denoted: CD45RA-negative fraction. CDR3 residues: CASSLGQWEWGDTQYF. For the CDR3, the DNA is TGTGCCAGCAGCCTAGGACAGTGGGAGTGGGGAGATACGCAGTATTTT. The full variable domain, its missing parts supplied by reference TRBV7-3 and TRBJ2-3, is GAGVSQTPSNKVTEKGKYVELRCDPISGHTALYWYRQSLGQGPEFLIYFQGTGAADDSGLPNDRFFAVRPEGSVSTLKIQRTERGDSAVYLCASSLGQWEWGDTQYFGPGTRLTVL.